The 23 T cell receptor beta chains listed next were all sequenced from one sample in a study of T cells after yellow fever vaccination (dated by TCRdb to the late 2010s). Library generation was performed with 5' RACE. The instrument given in TCRdb is Illumina HiSeq 2500. TCRdb reprocessed the public reads (quality trimming at Q25 with fastp, clone calling with MiXCR) and kept in-frame beta chains. Records with the same CDR3 protein are collapsed into one entry carrying the most frequent genes and DNA. The sample table contains 13,000 or so distinct CDR3 sequences; only one count was recorded for nearly 5% of them. The ten largest clones capture around 50% of the sample. This sample's treatment or condition label indicates: live attenuated yellow fever vaccine strain. This specimen consisted of PBMCs, either bulk or a sorted T-cell subset (CD4+, CD8+, memory, or dextramer-sorted; not recorded which), obtained 45 days after the yellow fever booster vaccination. These TCRs come from a man younger than 45 who received the YFV17D yellow fever vaccine.

This clonotype was seen many times. The V gene is TRBV20-1, the J gene TRBJ2-3; TRBD2 might be the D (6 bases). V shed 0 bases and J shed 0 bases, with 16 bases lying between them. Germline V CDR1 and CDR2: DFQATT, SNEGSKA (reference sequence). This CDR3 spans 17 amino acids. CDR3 in amino acids: CSARDPYSGTSTDTQYF. The DNA of the CDR3 is TGCAGTGCTAGAGATCCCTATAGCGGAACTAGCACAGATACGCAGTATTTT.

This clonotype was counted at least ten times. The DNA of the CDR3 is TGCAGCGTTGAAGGTCATCTAGCGGGAGGTCCAGATACGCAGTATTTT. Amino acids: CSVEGHLAGGPDTQYF. This sequence joins TRBV29-1 and TRBJ2-3; TRBD2 agrees at 11 bases. V shed 1 base, J shed 4 bases, and the junction held 7 bases outside the gene matches. From germline, CDR1 is SQVTM and CDR2 ANQGSEA. The CDR3 is 16 residues long.

This clonotype was recorded many times. This chain links TRBV7-2 with TRBJ2-7; 10 bases align to TRBD1. CDR1 is SGHTA and CDR2 is FQGNSA in the germline V gene. The ends lost 3 bases at V and 0 bases at J; junction bases unmatched: 2. This CDR3 contains 15 residues. The CDR3 nucleotides read TGTGCCAGCAGCTTCGGGACAGGGGCCTCCTACGAGCAGTACTTC. This codes for CASSFGTGASYEQYF.

This clonotype was detected many times. V is TRBV7-2 and J is TRBJ2-7; D possibly corresponds to TRBD1 (6 bases). Germline-derived CDR1 and CDR2 are SGHTA and FQGNSA. This CDR3 has 15 residues. The V end was cut by 2 bases, the J end by 5 bases, with 16 bases between. The CDR3 nucleotides read TGTGCCAGCAGCTTACAGGGGACCGAGGCTAACGAGCAGTACTTC. Its translation: CASSLQGTEANEQYF.

The table lists this clonotype with many counts. This sequence joins TRBV7-2 and TRBJ1-6, with unresolved D. Trimming left V 1 base short and J 7 bases short, with 11 bases between. This CDR3 spans 15 amino acids. Germline-derived CDR1 and CDR2 are SGHTA and FQGNSA. CDR3 protein: CASSLVRVTNSPLHF. CDR3 nucleotide sequence: TGTGCCAGCAGCTTAGTGCGGGTTACGAATTCACCCCTCCACTTT. Using reference TRBV7-2 and TRBJ1-6 for the parts outside the CDR3, the full variable domain is GAGVSQSPSNKVTEKGKDVELRCDPISGHTALYWYRQSLGQGLEFLIYFQGNSAPDKSGLPSDRFSAERTGGSVSTLTIQRTQQEDSAVYLCASSLVRVTNSPLHFGNGTRLTVT.

This clonotype showed up many times. The rearrangement links TRBV7-6 to TRBJ2-7; 10 bases map to TRBD2. Per the germline V gene, CDR1 is SGHVS and CDR2 is FNYEAQ. Trimming removed 4 bases from V and 5 bases from J; junction bases left unmatched: 8. CDR3 length equals 15 residues. The CDR3 bases are TGTGCCAGCAGCTCCCCAGCGGGAGGGCCTGACGAGCAGTACTTC. Amino acids: CASSSPAGGPDEQYF. The full variable domain, rest sourced from reference TRBV7-6 and TRBJ2-7, is GAGVSQSPRYKVTKRGQDVALRCDPISGHVSLYWYRQALGQGPEFLTYFNYEAQQDKSGLPNDRFSAERPEGSISTLTIQRTEQRDSAMYRCASSSPAGGPDEQYFGPGTRLTVT.

Ten or more counts support this clonotype. The chain recombines TRBV7-2 with TRBJ2-1, with 11 bases matching TRBD2. Germline CDR1 SGHTA, CDR2 FQGNSA. This CDR3 is 17 amino acids long. Losses at the gene ends were 1 base for V and 5 bases for J; bases not matched to a gene: 7. The CDR3 region has the DNA TGTGCCAGCAGCTTAGGAGTAGCGGGAGGGCTAGACAATGAGCAGTTCTTC. This sequence encodes CASSLGVAGGLDNEQFF.

This clonotype was recorded at least ten times. The V and J genes are TRBV6-5 and TRBJ1-2, with D tentatively TRBD1 (5 bases). V was clipped by 2 bases and J by 4 bases, with 20 bases between them. The germline gives CDR1 MNHEY, CDR2 SVGAGI. The CDR3 totals 17 residues. The CDR3 nucleotides read TGTGCCAGCAGTTACAGCAACACAGGTTTAGGCGGCTATGGCTACACCTTC. This gives the protein CASSYSNTGLGGYGYTF.

This clonotype was picked up many times. This chain uses TRBV9 with TRBJ2-7; tentative D call: TRBD2 (6 bases). Deletions cut 0 bases from V and 2 bases from J, with 12 bases between. Germline V gene lookup returns CDR1 SGDLS and CDR2 YYNGEE. The CDR3 loop spans 15 amino acids. CDR3 coding DNA: TGTGCCAGCAGCGTAGGGTACGGAGGGGCCTACGAGCAGTACTTC. It specifies CASSVGYGGAYEQYF.

This clonotype was recorded many times. The V and J genes are TRBV20-1 and TRBJ1-5, with D perhaps matching TRBD1 (5 bases). The V end was cut by 7 bases, the J end by 1 base, with 17 bases between. This CDR3 has 15 residues. The germline CDR1 and CDR2 sequences are DFQATT and SNEGSKA (reference sequence). The DNA for the CDR3 is TGCAGTGTATACAGGTTGGGGATAAGCAATCAGCCCCAGCATTTT. Translated: CSVYRLGISNQPQHF.

This clonotype showed up many times. The chain has TRBV6-2 or TRBV6-3 and TRBJ2-1, with 11 positions matching TRBD2. V shed 5 bases and J 8 bases; nucleotides not matched to a gene: 5. Looked up from germline, CDR1 is MNHEY and CDR2 is SVGEGT. This CDR3 region has 14 residues. CDR3 amino acids: CASSRLAGRDEQFF. In DNA, the CDR3 is TGTGCCAGCAGTCGACTAGCGGGAAGGGATGAGCAGTTCTTC.

This clonotype was seen many times. The V and J genes are TRBV21-1 and TRBJ2-3; the D call TRBD2 from the table was never checked on the DNA. TRBV21-1 represents a pseudogene. CDR3 length: 14 residues. CDR3 in amino acids: CASSNDSPPGLQYF. CDR3 DNA sequence: TGTGCCAGCAGCAACGACAGTCCCCCCGGTTTGCAGTATTTT.

This clonotype occurred many times. As DNA, the CDR3 is TGCGCCAGCAGCCAAGGGACTAGCGACGCCAATGAGCAGTTCTTC. Its protein is CASSQGTSDANEQFF. The chain uses TRBV4-3 and TRBJ2-1; 9 nucleotides line up with TRBD2. CDR1 LGHNA and CDR2 YSLEER come from the germline V gene. Trimming took 1 base from V and 6 from J; bases not matched to a gene: 4. CDR3 length: 15 residues.

This clonotype was counted at least ten times. The chain uses TRBV11-2 and TRBJ2-7; tentatively, D is TRBD1 (6 bases). CDR1 SGHAT and CDR2 FQNNGV come from the germline V gene. The V end was cut by 3 bases, the J end by 2 bases, with 11 bases between. The CDR3 length is 14 residues. CDR3 residues: CASSFYRVAYEQYF. CDR3 in DNA: TGTGCCAGCAGCTTTTACAGGGTTGCCTACGAGCAGTACTTC.

Many counts were recorded for this clonotype. The genes are TRBV6-1 and TRBJ2-3; 10 bases map to TRBD1. The CDR3 covers 17 residues. Germline values: CDR1 MNHNS, CDR2 SASEGT. J was trimmed by 2 bases and V by 1 base; bases with no gene match: 6. The CDR3 spells CASSEVVDRGSTDTQYF. The DNA of the CDR3 is TGTGCCAGCAGTGAAGTAGTGGACAGGGGGTCCACAGATACGCAGTATTTT.

This clonotype was recorded at least ten times. This chain joins TRBV6-5 and TRBJ2-1; the match to TRBD2 covers 9 bases. Unmatched junction bases numbered 10, after V lost 5 bases and J lost 2 bases. Germline V gene data show CDR1 as MNHEY and CDR2 as SVGAGI. The CDR3 is 17 residues long. The CDR3 nucleotides are TGTGCCAGCAGTACCACAAGCGGGAGGTCCCCCTACAATGAGCAGTTCTTC. This codes for CASSTTSGRSPYNEQFF.

On this clonotype itself: Sequence at one end of the junction differs from germline and may be a read error. The J gene is TRBJ2-7, the V gene TRBV5-5; 7 bases align to TRBD2. The CDR3 sequence is 13 residues long. Germline values: CDR1 SGHKS, CDR2 YYEKEE (reference sequence). This CDR3 is CAISPRLASEQYF. The CDR3 nucleotides read TGTGCCATCAGCCCGCGACTAGCTTCGGAGCAGTACTTC.

The sample holds many counts of this clonotype. V and J are TRBV11-2 and TRBJ2-2, with a possible D match to TRBD1 (6 bases). In germline, CDR1 is SGHAT, CDR2 FQNNGV. Trimming stripped 3 bases from V and 4 bases from J, with 9 bases between. This CDR3 comprises 14 residues. CDR3 nucleotides: TGTGCCAGCAGCTTTAAACAGGGCACCGGGGAGCTGTTTTTT. Protein sequence: CASSFKQGTGELFF.

This clonotype was found many times. The V call is TRBV20-1, the J call TRBJ2-3; 11 positions agree with TRBD1. There are 15 residues in the CDR3. Losses at the gene ends were 3 bases for V and 3 bases for J; bases not matched to a gene: 5. Per the germline V gene, CDR1 is DFQATT and CDR2 is SNEGSKA (reference sequence). The CDR3 DNA reads TGCAGTGCTAGGGGACAGGGGGATCGTACAGATACGCAGTATTTT. It translates to CSARGQGDRTDTQYF.

This clonotype was counted many times. The CDR3 loop reads CSAREDGQAVDPNEQYF. Here the CDR3 DNA reads TGCAGTGCTAGAGAGGATGGACAGGCGGTAGATCCTAACGAGCAGTACTTC. This chain joins TRBV20-1 and TRBJ2-7; 7 positions agree with TRBD1. With 0 bases clipped from V and 5 bases from J, the junction kept 16 bases outside the gene matches. Per germline, CDR1 DFQATT and CDR2 SNEGSKA (reference sequence). The CDR3 totals 17 residues.

V and J are TRBV6-2 or TRBV6-3 and TRBJ2-7; 8 bases are shared with TRBD1. Germline trimming cut 7 bases from V and 5 bases from J; bases unmatched to any gene: 13. CDR3 length equals 15 residues. Germline loops: CDR1 MNHEY, CDR2 SVGEGT. The CDR3 DNA reads as TGTGCCAGCAATAGATTCCGGGACAGGTACCACGAGCAGTACTTC. Translated: CASNRFRDRYHEQYF.

This clonotype was counted at least ten times. The V call is TRBV7-2, the J call TRBJ2-7; TRBD2 matches 10 bases. V gave up 2 bases and J gave up 7 bases; unmatched junction bases: 11. The germline gives CDR1 SGHTA, CDR2 FQGNSA. The CDR3 sequence is 16 residues long. DNA of the CDR3: TGTGCCAGCAGCTTAAGCGGAGCGGGAGGGCCGCGGGAGCAGTACTTC. Its translation is CASSLSGAGGPREQYF.

This clonotype appeared many times. The chain uses TRBV29-1 and TRBJ2-2; D is ambiguous. The CDR3 runs 14 residues. The germline V gene encodes CDR1 SQVTM and CDR2 ANQGSEA. The V gene lost 2 bases and the J gene lost 0 bases, with 7 bases spanning the gap. CDR3 amino acids: CSVEYTTNTGELFF. CDR3 bases: TGCAGCGTTGAATATACAACGAACACCGGGGAGCTGTTTTTT.